Listed here is a single TCR beta chain. V lost 2 bases to trimming and J lost 0 bases; unmatched junction nucleotides: 10. There are 19 residues in the CDR3. Per germline, CDR1 SEHNR and CDR2 FQNEAQ (reference sequence). This sample was taken from a study of shared clonotypes between healthy human individuals. Sequencing used immunoSEQ multiplex PCR; TCRdb keeps in-frame clones, though not all of them. The sample contains about 2.3 million clones, approximately 95% of which appear only once. The source is a man aged 18 to 29 in good health. Some clones in this sample may be carry-over from other donors' samples. The rearrangement links TRBV7-9 to TRBJ2-1; TRBD2 matches at 10 bases. The sequenced material came from naive CD4+ T cells from PBMCs. Sample subset: CD45RA+ positively selected. In DNA, the CDR3 is TGTGCCAGCAGCTTAAGAGGGACTAGCGAGAAGAGCTCCTACAATGAGCAGTTCTTC. This codes for CASSLRGTSEKSSYNEQFF.